This is a list of T cell receptor beta chains from one sample in a study of early T cells in non-severe SARS-CoV-2 infection. One entry per CDR3 protein, called by TCRdb with MiXCR from the 5' RACE reads. The profile shows 65,000 to 95,000 distinct CDR3 sequences, 13% to 15% of them singletons. Specimen: whole blood. The origin of the receptors is an adult who was a healthcare worker with PCR-confirmed SARS-CoV-2 infection or an uninfected control (not recorded which). Each CDR3 is given with its conserved first and last residue. The order of the fields is clone size, V gene, J gene, D gene, CDR3 DNA, CDR3 protein. A D gene is named only where the DNA matches it firmly. Clone size is given for some rows only: seen once, a few or many times, or a class if the clone is expanded.

.	TRBV7-2	TRBJ2-3	.	TGTGCCAGCAGCTTATCAGAAACAGATACGCAGTATTTT	CASSLSETDTQYF
.	TRBV19	TRBJ1-5	.	TGTGCCACCCGGACGGGAAATCAGCCCCAGCATTTT	CATRTGNQPQHF
many	TRBV9	TRBJ1-1	.	TGTGCCAGCAGCGTAGCTAACGCTATGAACACTGAAGCTTTCTTT	CASSVANAMNTEAFF
.	TRBV3-1	TRBJ1-4	.	TGTGCCAGCAGCCAAGATCATGGGGCTGGGGGAAAACTGTTTTTT	CASSQDHGAGGKLFF
.	TRBV11-2	TRBJ2-1	TRBD2	TGTGCCAGCAGCTACTCGGGACTAGCGGGGGCCTTCAATGAGCAGTTCTTC	CASSYSGLAGAFNEQFF
.	TRBV9	TRBJ1-1	.	TGTGCCAGCAGCGGTTACAGCTGGGAAACTGAAGCTTTCTTT	CASSGYSWETEAFF
.	TRBV6-5	TRBJ2-1	.	TGTGCCAGCAGTTTCGGTCAGGGCTACAATGAGCAGTTCTTC	CASSFGQGYNEQFF
.	TRBV24-1	TRBJ1-1	.	TGTGCCACCAGTGACACCCTCTGGGAGACAAACACTGAAGCTTTCTTT	CATSDTLWETNTEAFF
.	TRBV7-9	TRBJ2-3	TRBD1	TGTGCCAGCACTACACCCCCGGTGTTGACAGGGGTGGATACGCAGTATTTT	CASTTPPVLTGVDTQYF
.	TRBV11-2	TRBJ2-7	.	TGTGCCAGCAGCTTAGGAGGGTCAGCTAGCTCCTACGAGCAGTACTTC	CASSLGGSASSYEQYF
few	TRBV5-4	TRBJ1-1	TRBD1	TGTGCCAGCAGCTTGGGGAGGACAGGGAACACTGAAGCTTTCTTT	CASSLGRTGNTEAFF
few	TRBV5-5	TRBJ1-1	.	TGTGCCAGCAGCTTGGCTGTCAAAGCTTTCTTT	CASSLAVKAFF